Sequencing of this TCR beta chain was carried out in a study of post-analysis software for immune sequencing data (dated by TCRdb to 2015 to 2017). For context, the study as a whole: Disease courses on record covered relapsing-remitting, secondary progressive and progressive-relapsing multiple sclerosis, though some patients had no subtype annotation. Patient repertoires were compared against around twelve previously published healthy control repertoires from donors aged roughly 6 to 25 years. A subset of samples was prepared in parallel using single-end sample barcoding, then pooled and co-amplified after Illumina adapter ligation.

Study-wide conclusions, independent of this receptor: Strong co-clustering of samples prepared in the same batch was shown by direct clustering with F measure, prompting a batch-effect correction. Roughly 5 TRBV segments, including TRBV5-6, TRBV5-1 and TRBV20-1, were significantly more frequent in patients than controls. Multiple sclerosis patients had significantly lower normalized Chao1 diversity than controls, a result that suggests substantial peripheral T-cell clonal expansion. The multiple sclerosis patient group was slightly younger than the control group.

To demonstrate the VDJtools post-analysis software, the study profiled TCR beta repertoires from the peripheral blood of around 13 young patients with multiple sclerosis. Multiple sclerosis patients were children and adolescents aged about 6 to 17 years. To note about this clonotype: Its antigen specificity is not known. Since a much larger clone is just one base distant, this may be a read error.

CDR1 and CDR2, looked up from the germline V gene, are SGHTA and FQGTGA. The CDR3 numbers 12 residues from cysteine through phenylalanine. The DNA shown is the 36-base CDR3, in frame from base 1. To prepare the library, PCR was applied. Sequencing relied on an Illumina HiSeq 2500. Unique molecular identifiers were incorporated into TCR beta cDNA libraries to reduce PCR and sequencing biases. Some 500,000 cDNA molecules were obtained per 1 to 10 million input T cells, so each molecule approximated one T cell. Patient libraries were prepared and sequenced with the same protocol used for the earlier healthy control dataset. Within a given batch, samples were prepared together, multiplexed and sequenced on the same HiSeq lane. The published analysis was carried out like this. Raw barcoded reads were processed with MIGEC, and single-read molecular identifier groups were discarded before consensus assembly and CDR3 extraction. Clonotype tables were post-analysed with VDJtools, normalizing diversity by down-sampling all datasets to the smallest sample size. In repertoire overlap clustering, CDR3 amino acid sequences, but not nucleotide sequences, were matched to correct batch-related cross-sample contamination. TCRdb trimmed public reads at Q25 via fastp, called clones via MiXCR and kept in-frame beta chains. One record per CDR3 amino acid sequence lists the most common genes and DNA. These V and J calls rely on TCRdb rather than the paper's analysis. The sample contains roughly 200,000 distinct CDR3 sequences, approximately 28% of them found a single time. Of the sample, nearly 3.5% falls within the top ten clones.

The sample was blood. The TCR was taken from a girl under 18 with multiple sclerosis. The chain is made from TRBV7-3 and TRBJ1-6, and perhaps TRBD1 as D gene, on 6 matching bases. The bases are TGTGCCAGCGGGGACAAGAGTTCACCCCGCCACTTT. The encoded protein is CASGDKSSPRHF. Extended through the reference TRBV7-3 and TRBJ1-6 proteins, this CDR3 yields the full variable domain: GAGVSQTPSNKVTEKGKYVELRCDPISGHTALYWYRQSLGQGPEFLIYFQGTGAADDSGLPNDRFFAVRPEGSVSTLKIQRTERGDSAVYLCASGDKSSPRHFGNGTRLTVT.